This TCR beta chain was profiled in a study of blood T cell repertoires in COVID-19. This CDR3 is 14 amino acids long. Trimming shortened V by 5 bases and J by 6 bases, and 14 bases separated the two germline ends. Germline V gene data show CDR1 as LGHDT and CDR2 as YNNKEL (reference sequence). Authors' data handling: Amplifying reference gene primers gave estimates of nucleated cell counts. TCRdb's copy holds only in-frame clones and misses some; the assay was immunoSEQ multiplex PCR. V and J calls and clone size come straight from that table; D and trimming were deduced from the DNA. Among 75,000 to 90,000 clones listed, more than 85% were seen once.

Sequenced material: peripheral blood. This receptor was taken from an older man with active or convalescent COVID-19. The V call is TRBV3-1 (or the pseudogene TRBV3-2), the J call TRBJ2-1; D is possibly TRBD1 (5 bases). For the CDR3, the DNA is TGTGCCAGCAGCGTCGGCTGGGGCGCCAATGAGCAGTTCTTC. Translated: CASSVGWGANEQFF.